This TCR beta chain was sequenced during a study of identical twins. General study points: One should note that invariant MAIT and iNKT cells could partly confound zero-insertion analyses. In beta out-of-frame sequences, the excess sharing between twins was weaker.

One entry per CDR3 protein, called by TCRdb with MiXCR from the 5' RACE reads. In the table there are approximately 1.8 million distinct CDR3 sequences, under 35% of which are singletons. CDR3 length equals 14 residues. The V gene lost 0 bases and the J gene lost 0 bases, with 7 bases spanning the gap. From germline, CDR1 is SGHRS and CDR2 YFSETQ. The table lists this clonotype with many counts. Its cognate antigen is unknown. This chain connects TRBV5-1 to TRBJ2-7, with D uncertain. This TCR was recovered from a newborn girl in good health. Sequencing was performed on cord blood. For the CDR3, the DNA is TGCGCCAGCAGCTTGGAGTCTTCCTCCTACGAGCAGTACTTC. Amino acids: CASSLESSSYEQYF.